This TCR beta chain derives from a study of post-analysis software for immune sequencing data. Study-level results: Strong co-clustering by F measure linked samples that shared a preparation batch. Comparison of patients with controls showed 4 to 6 TRBV segments more frequent in patients, TRBV5-6, TRBV5-1 and TRBV20-1 among them. Compared against controls, patients with multiple sclerosis displayed significantly lower normalized Chao1 diversity.

In the case of this clonotype: Its antigen remains unknown.

The V gene's germline CDR1 is DFQATT and CDR2 SNEGSKA (reference sequence). The CDR3 is made up of 15 amino acids. V dropped 3 bases and J dropped 3 bases, with 17 bases sitting between them. Unique molecular identifiers featured in each of the TCR beta cDNA libraries. T cells, about 0.85 to 11 million of them, yielded approximately 530,000 cDNA molecules. Using its own MiXCR run on the PCR reads, TCRdb lists one record per CDR3 protein. The sample holds around 770,000 distinct CDR3 sequences, 46% seen once. This chain joins TRBV20-1 and TRBJ1-1; D uncertain. Sequenced sample: blood. This clonotype was obtained from a girl aged 5-17 years with multiple sclerosis. For the CDR3, the DNA is TGCAGTGCTAGGAGGTTCGCGAGGGAGGACACTGAAGCTTTCTTT. Its translation is CSARRFAREDTEAFF.